Here is one T cell receptor beta chain with its context. Under the authors' procedure: Cell counts per sample came from amplifying reference gene primers. Produced via immunoSEQ multiplex PCR; TCRdb's table is partial and in-frame only. D and trimming were read from the DNA, whereas the V and J calls and clone size are those reported in that table. The sample gives approximately 61,000 clones, more than 65% of which show up once; 5.5% is in the top ten. The data originate from a study of blood T cell repertoires in COVID-19. Study-level information: Material from acute and convalescent COVID-19 was sourced from the United States, Italy and Spain. The analysed material was cDNA or gDNA that came from T cells, B-cell-depleted T cells, or PBMCs.

Germline assignment: CDR1 SGHVS and CDR2 FNYEAQ. The CDR3 runs to 15 residues. J gave up 6 bases and V 6 bases, and 10 bases lay outside the gene matches. V usage is TRBV7-6 and J usage is TRBJ2-2; 7 positions agree with TRBD1. Sequencing was done on a sample of peripheral blood. The source of this sequence is an older woman with acute or convalescent COVID-19. CDR3 DNA sequence: TGTGCCAGCAGTTCCCGACAGGGAGTATCCGGGGAGCTGTTTTTT. Translating gives CASSSRQGVSGELFF. Full variable domain (outside the CDR3, taken from reference TRBV7-6 and TRBJ2-2): GAGVSQSPRYKVTKRGQDVALRCDPISGHVSLYWYRQALGQGPEFLTYFNYEAQQDKSGLPNDRFSAERPEGSISTLTIQRTEQRDSAMYRCASSSRQGVSGELFFGEGSRLTVL.